This T cell receptor beta chain was retrieved from a study of Ad26.COV2.S vaccination and SARS-CoV-2 variants. About the research overall: Each vaccinee took Ad26.COV2.S intramuscularly, once or twice 56 days apart.

General study findings and limits: Reportedly, spike-specific CD8+ and CD4+ T cell responses achieved substantial breadth once vaccination had taken place. Participants given vaccine showed non-spike TCR breadth similar to that of placebo recipients. Vaccine recipients showed a spike-specific TCR breadth that was higher than in placebo recipients.

Libraries were prepared by immunoSEQ multiplex PCR; TCRdb keeps only in-frame clonotypes and omits some of them. The sample has more than 300,000 clones; about 86% are singletons. There are 15 residues in the CDR3. V lost 4 bases and J 0 bases, leaving 14 bases between the germline ends. From germline, CDR1 is SGHTS and CDR2 YDEGEE. For this clone: Its specificity is unknown.

Treatment of the sample: around 19 received Ad26.COV2.S at low or high dose, single or two shots; about five received placebo; per-sample allocation not given. Sampling happened 63 days after the first vaccine or placebo injection. This TCR came from a person between 18 and 65 years old who received the Ad26.COV2.S COVID-19 vaccine or a placebo. This sequence joins TRBV5-8 and TRBJ2-7; a possible D gene is TRBD2 (5 bases). Here the sequenced sample was peripheral blood, taken in a trial of Ad26.COV2.S vaccine versus placebo. CDR3 amino acids: CASSTRQLLSYEQYF. As DNA, the CDR3 is TGTGCCAGCAGCACTAGGCAGCTTCTCTCCTACGAGCAGTACTTC.